Presented here are 31 T cell receptor beta chains from one specimen sequenced in a study of breast tumors, draining lymph nodes, adjacent tissues. One entry per CDR3 protein, called by TCRdb with MiXCR from the multiplex PCR reads. The sample lists approximately 280,000 distinct CDR3 sequences, about 33% occurring once. Samples came from axillary lymph nodes draining the breast cancer. The sample comprised axillary lymph node tissue. These receptors were taken from a female donor with breast cancer. Some clones in this sample may be carry-over from other donors' samples.

This clonotype was picked up many times. CDR3 bases: TGCGCCAGCAGCGCAGACAGGGTTTATGGCTACACCTTC. Its translation is CASSADRVYGYTF. The chain carries TRBV10-2 and TRBJ1-2, with 7 bases aligning to TRBD1. There are 13 residues in the CDR3. With V trimmed by 6 bases and J by 5 bases, 6 bases remained unmatched. Germline V gives CDR1 WSHSY, CDR2 SAAADI.

This clonotype was detected many times. The gene calls are TRBV24-1 and TRBJ2-2, with D perhaps given as TRBD1 or TRBD2 (5 bases each). Germline assignment: CDR1 KGHDR and CDR2 SFDVKD. The CDR3 is 15 amino acids. With 4 bases removed from V and 6 bases from J, the gap between germline ends came to 14 bases. The CDR3 nucleotides are TGTGCCACCAGTGAGGCAGGGAAGGAGGCCGGGGAGCTGTTTTTT. Translation: CATSEAGKEAGELFF.

This rearrangement joins TRBV11-1 to TRBJ1-5; possibly TRBD1 for D (5 bases). The germline CDR1 and CDR2 sequences are SGHAT and FQDESV (reference sequence). Between the trimmed V and J ends, which lost 3 bases and 2 bases, there was a span of 14 bases. The CDR3 spans 16 residues. The CDR3 here is CASSFLPGGGNQPQHF. The DNA for the CDR3 is TGTGCCAGCAGCTTCCTCCCGGGGGGAGGCAATCAGCCCCAGCATTTT.

V usage is TRBV5-4 and J usage is TRBJ1-1; D gene uncertain. This CDR3 is built from 15 residues. V lost 1 base and J 5 bases, leaving 15 bases between the germline ends. Germline CDR1 and CDR2: SGHNT and YYREEE (reference sequence). In nucleotides, the CDR3 is TGTGCCAGCAGCTTGTTCGGGGTGAGAGATACTGAAGCTTTCTTT. It yields the protein CASSLFGVRDTEAFF.

This clonotype was observed many times. CDR3 residues: CASSLSLYEQYF. CDR3 DNA sequence: TGTGCCAGCAGCTTAAGTCTCTACGAGCAGTACTTC. V usage is TRBV7-9 and J usage is TRBJ2-7; the D is unclear. The V end was cut by 2 bases, the J end by 3 bases, with 5 bases between. Germline CDR1 reads SEHNR; CDR2 reads FQNEAQ (reference sequence). This CDR3 comprises 12 residues.

This clonotype occurred many times. V and J are TRBV5-4 and TRBJ1-4; a possible D gene is TRBD1 (6 bases). The CDR3 runs to 15 residues. In germline, CDR1 is SGHNT, CDR2 YYREEE (reference sequence). The V and J ends lost 4 bases and 5 bases respectively, with 15 bases between them. In DNA, the CDR3 is TGTGCCAGCAGCATCACCGGGACAAGAAATGAAAAACTGTTTTTT. Residues: CASSITGTRNEKLFF. Based on the CDR3 plus reference TRBV5-4 and TRBJ1-4, the full variable domain is ETGVTQSPTHLIKTRGQQVTLRCSSQSGHNTVSWYQQALGQGPQFIFQYYREEENGRGNFPPRFSGLQFPNYSSELNVNALELDDSALYLCASSITGTRNEKLFFGSGTQLSVL.

The sample holds many counts of this clonotype. This sequence joins TRBV12-3 or TRBV12-4 and TRBJ1-2; D might be TRBD1 (5 bases). The CDR3 contains 12 residues. Trimming took 4 bases from V and 5 from J, leaving 8 bases between them. The CDR3 sequence is CASSWDVYGYTF. The CDR3 nucleotides read TGTGCCAGCAGTTGGGACGTATATGGCTACACCTTC.

This clonotype was found many times. The chain is built from TRBV24-1 and TRBJ1-2; no clear D gene. CDR3 length: 12 residues. The germline V gene encodes CDR1 KGHDR and CDR2 SFDVKD. Trimming pared 3 bases from V and 5 bases from J, leaving 6 bases between. The CDR3 reads CATSDRWYGYTF. The CDR3 nucleotides are TGTGCCACCAGTGATCGATGGTATGGCTACACCTTC.

V usage is TRBV9 and J usage is TRBJ1-1; possible D gene TRBD1, 5 bases. CDR3 length: 16 amino acids. Trimming shortened V by 2 bases and J by 0 bases, and 14 bases separated the two germline ends. Germline assignment: CDR1 SGDLS and CDR2 YYNGEE. The CDR3 sequence: CASSVGSRVLNTEAFF. CDR3 nucleotides: TGTGCCAGCAGCGTCGGGTCCAGGGTCCTGAACACTGAAGCTTTCTTT.

This clonotype appeared many times. This rearrangement joins TRBV6-1 to TRBJ2-7; a weak D match, TRBD1 (6 bases). The length of the CDR3 is 13 residues. Germline V gene data show CDR1 as MNHNS and CDR2 as SASEGT. The V and J ends lost 4 bases and 6 bases respectively, with 13 bases between them. The DNA for the CDR3 is TGTGCCAGCAGTGCAAGGGGGAGCGGCGAGCAGTACTTC. It is translated as CASSARGSGEQYF.

The gene calls are TRBV30 and TRBJ1-5; D is perhaps TRBD1 (5 bases). CDR1 and CDR2 from the germline V gene are GTSNPN and SVGIG (reference sequence). The CDR3 covers 13 residues. Trimming took off 5 bases at V and 2 bases at J, with 10 bases between the two ends. CDR3: CAWVREGNQPQHF. The CDR3 nucleotides read TGTGCCTGGGTCAGGGAGGGCAATCAGCCCCAGCATTTT.

The sample holds many counts of this clonotype. V and J are TRBV15 and TRBJ2-5, with 7 bases matching TRBD2. The CDR3 covers 14 residues. Germline CDR1 reads LNHNV; CDR2 reads YYDKDF (reference sequence). J gave up 0 bases and V 10 bases, and 8 bases lay outside the gene matches. CDR3 in amino acids: CAIATSRYQETQYF. The DNA for the CDR3 is TGTGCCATTGCGACTAGCCGGTACCAAGAGACCCAGTACTTC.

This clonotype was seen at least ten times. The chain recombines TRBV9 with TRBJ1-3; no definite D call. V was pared by 0 bases and J by 0 bases, with 13 bases between. CDR1 is SGDLS, CDR2 YYNGEE, per germline. The CDR3 runs to 17 residues. DNA of the CDR3: TGTGCCAGCAGCGTAGCCCCTCTAGGGAGCTCTGGAAACACCATATATTTT. It codes for CASSVAPLGSSGNTIYF. Supplemented by reference TRBV9 and TRBJ1-3, the full variable domain reads DSGVTQTPKHLITATGQRVTLRCSPRSGDLSVYWYQQSLDQGLQFLIQYYNGEERAKGNILERFSAQQFPDLHSELNLSSLELGDSALYFCASSVAPLGSSGNTIYFGEGSWLTVV.

The V and J genes are TRBV18 and TRBJ1-2; 7 bases agree with TRBD1. Trimming at V came to 2 bases and at J to 4 bases, leaving 7 bases not matched to a gene. This CDR3 is built from 15 residues. The V gene's germline CDR1 is KGHSH and CDR2 LQKENI. CDR3 nucleotides: TGTGCCAGCTCACCAAAGACAGGGCCATCCTATGGCTACACCTTC. Protein product: CASSPKTGPSYGYTF.

This clonotype was recorded at least ten times. This chain connects TRBV9 to TRBJ2-5; 8 bases are shared with TRBD2. V was clipped by 4 bases and J by 4 bases; unmatched bases: 15. Germline V gives CDR1 SGDLS, CDR2 YYNGEE. CDR3 length: 17 amino acids. As DNA, the CDR3 is TGTGCCAGCAGCCCCTACGGGGCTAGCGGGTCGCCAGAGACCCAGTACTTC. It encodes CASSPYGASGSPETQYF.

The chain couples TRBV6-2 or TRBV6-3 to TRBJ2-3; 10 positions match TRBD2. This CDR3 has 16 amino acids. V trimming: 5 bases; J trimming: 5 bases; junction bases outside the gene matches: 10. Per the germline V gene, CDR1 is MNHEY and CDR2 is SVGEGT. The CDR3 sequence: CASSHGVAGGGDTQYF. The CDR3 region has the DNA TGTGCCAGCAGTCACGGGGTAGCGGGAGGAGGAGATACGCAGTATTTT.

This clonotype was found many times. The chain has TRBV29-1 and TRBJ2-3, with D perhaps TRBD2 (6 bases). The germline CDR1 and CDR2 sequences are SQVTM and ANQGSEA. Trimming pared 6 bases from V and 5 bases from J, leaving 21 bases between. CDR3 length equals 15 residues. The CDR3 DNA reads as TGCAGCGTCCCCCTAAGTGGGGGAGCGGGAGATACGCAGTATTTT. This translates into CSVPLSGGAGDTQYF.

On this clonotype itself: A much larger clone differs by one base, so this may be a read error. The chain couples TRBV20-1 to TRBJ2-3; 9 bases fit TRBD2. The J segment lost 3 bases and the V segment lost 5 bases, leaving 9 bases of the junction unmatched. The CDR3 spans 15 residues. Per germline, CDR1 DFQATT and CDR2 SNEGSKA (reference sequence). CDR3 protein: CSASGPAGGTDTQYF. DNA of the CDR3: TGCAGTGCTTCGGGACCAGCGGGAGGTACAGATACGCAGTATTTT.

The chain employs TRBV7-9 and TRBJ2-1; 12 bases map to TRBD1. This CDR3 is built from 16 residues. Unmatched junction bases numbered 5, after V lost 2 bases and J lost 6 bases. Looked up from germline, CDR1 is SEHNR and CDR2 is FQNEAQ (reference sequence). DNA for the CDR3: TGTGCCAGCAGCTTATCCGGGACAGGGGGCATCAATGAGCAGTTCTTC. It codes for CASSLSGTGGINEQFF.

Many counts were recorded for this clonotype. The rearrangement links TRBV6-6 to TRBJ2-7, with a tentative D call TRBD2 (6 bases). Looked up from germline, CDR1 is MNHNY and CDR2 is SVGAGI (reference sequence). Trimming stripped 6 bases from V and 9 bases from J, with 21 bases between. The CDR3 extends over 14 amino acids. Here the CDR3 reads CASRGGLSRSGQYF. The CDR3 nucleotides read TGTGCCAGCAGGGGGGGACTTTCCCGCTCAGGGCAGTACTTC.

This clonotype was detected only a few times. The chain links TRBV5-5 to TRBJ2-1; the match to TRBD2 covers 10 bases. CDR1 is SGHKS and CDR2 is YYEKEE in the germline V gene (reference sequence). The CDR3 loop spans 14 amino acids. The J segment lost 9 bases and the V segment lost 2 bases, leaving 5 bases of the junction unmatched. The CDR3 DNA follows: TGTGCCAGCAGCTTCCTAGCGGGAGCGGTTGAGCAGTTCTTC. Translated, it gives CASSFLAGAVEQFF.

This clonotype was picked up many times. This chain joins TRBV5-4 and TRBJ2-7; 8 bases fit TRBD2. V was clipped by 2 bases and J by 6 bases; unmatched bases: 4. The CDR3 extends over 13 amino acids. Germline V gene data show CDR1 as SGHNT and CDR2 as YYREEE (reference sequence). The CDR3 loop is CASSLGTRVEQYF. CDR3 DNA: TGTGCCAGCAGCTTAGGGACTAGAGTCGAGCAGTACTTC.

This chain uses TRBV3-1 with TRBJ2-7; D remains ambiguous. CDR3 length: 14 residues. Germline V CDR1 and CDR2: LGHDT, YNNKEL (reference sequence). The V end was cut by 0 bases, the J end by 3 bases, with 9 bases between. The CDR3 here is CASSQDPAGYEQYF. DNA for the CDR3: TGTGCCAGCAGCCAAGATCCAGCCGGCTACGAGCAGTACTTC.

This clonotype was counted many times. The V call is TRBV20-1, the J call TRBJ2-5, with no clear D. CDR1 is DFQATT, CDR2 SNEGSKA, per germline (reference sequence). CDR3 size: 11 residues. The V end lost 3 bases, the J end lost 2 bases, and 4 bases lay between the germline ends. In nucleotides, the CDR3 is TGCAGTGCTAGCCGGCAAGAGACCCAGTACTTC. Translated, it gives CSASRQETQYF.

In its sample, this clonotype was seen many times. The V and J genes are TRBV7-6 and TRBJ2-3, with unresolved D. Germline CDR1 is SGHVS and CDR2 is FNYEAQ. V was trimmed by 1 base and J by 3 bases, leaving 8 bases between them. This CDR3 is built from 14 residues. As DNA, the CDR3 is TGTGCCAGCAGCTTAGAGTTGGGAACAGATACGCAGTATTTT. It specifies CASSLELGTDTQYF.

This clonotype has a count of ten or more. The genes are TRBV2 and TRBJ2-1, with D perhaps matching TRBD1 (5 bases). V lost 3 bases and J lost 9, with 6 bases in between. CDR1 and CDR2 (germline): SNHLY, FYNNEI. The CDR3 has 11 residues. The CDR3 nucleotides read TGTGCCAGCAGTGACGACAGTGAGCAGTTCTTC. Amino acid sequence: CASSDDSEQFF.

This clonotype has a count of ten or more. J is TRBJ1-4 and V is TRBV7-2; D remains unclear. V dropped 5 bases and J dropped 7 bases, with 14 bases sitting between them. Germline V gene sequence: CDR1 SGHTA, CDR2 FQGNSA. The CDR3 length is 14 residues. The CDR3 DNA reads TGTGCCAGCAGCCCACGTGGAAGATCTGAAAAACTGTTTTTT. This codes for CASSPRGRSEKLFF.

This clonotype was seen repeatedly, ten times or more. The chain carries TRBV7-2 and TRBJ2-1; D is ambiguous. V lost 0 bases to trimming and J lost 0 bases, with 6 bases between them. This CDR3 is built from 15 residues. Germline V gene lookup returns CDR1 SGHTA and CDR2 FQGNSA. Here the CDR3 reads CASSLAVSSYNEQFF. CDR3 DNA: TGTGCCAGCAGCTTAGCCGTGAGCTCCTACAATGAGCAGTTCTTC.

This chain uses TRBV7-2 with TRBJ1-5, with D hard to call. The CDR3 sequence is 15 residues long. Trimming cost V 5 bases and J 11 bases, with 22 bases left between them. Germline assignment: CDR1 SGHTA and CDR2 FQGNSA. CDR3 amino acids: CASSQTRGAGETQHF. Here the CDR3 DNA reads TGTGCCAGCAGCCAAACGCGAGGAGCGGGAGAGACCCAGCATTTT.

This clonotype occurred many times. The gene calls are TRBV6-6 and TRBJ2-2, with TRBD2 identical over 9 bases. The J segment lost 5 bases and the V segment lost 6 bases, leaving 4 bases of the junction unmatched. Germline V gives CDR1 MNHNY, CDR2 SVGAGI (reference sequence). This CDR3 has 14 residues. The CDR3 loop reads CASRRTSVTGELFF. CDR3 nucleotide sequence: TGTGCCAGCAGACGGACTAGCGTTACCGGGGAGCTGTTTTTT.

In its sample, this clonotype was seen many times. The rearrangement uses TRBV12-5 and TRBJ2-1; 9 nucleotides match TRBD2. Germline V lookup: CDR1 LGHNT, CDR2 FRNRAP. The CDR3 covers 13 residues. J was trimmed by 9 bases and V by 6 bases; bases with no gene match: 6. Written as DNA, the CDR3 is TGTGCTAGTGGCTCCATAGCGGGAGTTGAGCAGTTCTTC. It translates to CASGSIAGVEQFF.